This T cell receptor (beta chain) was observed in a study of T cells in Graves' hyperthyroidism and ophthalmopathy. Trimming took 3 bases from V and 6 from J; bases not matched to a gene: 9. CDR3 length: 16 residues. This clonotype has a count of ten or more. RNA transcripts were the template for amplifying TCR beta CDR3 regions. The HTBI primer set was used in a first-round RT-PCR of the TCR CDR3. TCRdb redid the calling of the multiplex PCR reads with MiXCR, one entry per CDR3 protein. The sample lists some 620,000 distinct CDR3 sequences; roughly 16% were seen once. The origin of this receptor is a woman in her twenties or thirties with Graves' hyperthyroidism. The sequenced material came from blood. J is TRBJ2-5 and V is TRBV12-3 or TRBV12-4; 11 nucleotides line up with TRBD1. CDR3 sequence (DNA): TGTGCCAGCAGTTTCACCGGGACAGGGGGGACGAAGACCCAGTACTTC. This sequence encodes CASSFTGTGGTKTQYF.